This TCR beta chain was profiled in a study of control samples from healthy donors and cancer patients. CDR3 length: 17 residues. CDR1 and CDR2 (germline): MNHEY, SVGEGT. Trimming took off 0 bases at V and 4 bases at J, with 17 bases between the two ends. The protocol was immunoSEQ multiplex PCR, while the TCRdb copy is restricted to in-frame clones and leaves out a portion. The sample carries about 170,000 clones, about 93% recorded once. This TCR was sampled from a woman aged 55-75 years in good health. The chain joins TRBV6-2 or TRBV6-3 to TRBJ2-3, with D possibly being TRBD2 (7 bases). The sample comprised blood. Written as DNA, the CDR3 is TGTGCCAGCAGTTACTCGAGGTTGCGGGGGCTATCAGATACGCAGTATTTT. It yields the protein CASSYSRLRGLSDTQYF.